The source of this T cell receptor beta chain is a study of Ad26.COV2.S vaccination and SARS-CoV-2 variants. Study details: Each vaccinee took Ad26.COV2.S intramuscularly, once or twice 56 days apart. Study conclusions and caveats: Recipients given vaccine exceeded placebo recipients in spike-specific TCR breadth.

Specified treatment: about 20 received Ad26.COV2.S at low or high dose, single or two shots; about 5 received placebo; per-sample allocation not given. Following the first vaccine or placebo injection, samples were taken on day 63. Sequencing used immunoSEQ multiplex PCR; TCRdb keeps in-frame clones, though not all of them. In the table there are about 390,000 clones, approximately 92% of which are singletons. Per germline, CDR1 SGHDN and CDR2 FVKESK. This CDR3 is built from 18 residues. Trimming at V came to 2 bases and at J to 1 base, leaving 11 bases not matched to a gene. Of note for this clone: The antigen is unknown.

J is TRBJ2-3 and V is TRBV14; 8 bases line up with TRBD2. Sample: peripheral blood, taken in a trial of Ad26.COV2.S vaccine versus placebo. The clonotype was recovered from a person between 18 and 65 years old who received the Ad26.COV2.S COVID-19 vaccine or a placebo. DNA of the CDR3: TGTGCCAGCAGCCAATCGAAAGTTTCGGGGGGGCGCACAGATACGCAGTATTTT. Protein sequence: CASSQSKVSGGRTDTQYF. The full variable domain, rest sourced from reference TRBV14 and TRBJ2-3, is EAGVTQFPSHSVIEKGQTVTLRCDPISGHDNLYWYRRVMGKEIKFLLHFVKESKQDESGMPNNRFLAERTGGTYSTLKVQPAELEDSGVYFCASSQSKVSGGRTDTQYFGPGTRLTVL.